This TCR beta chain is drawn from a study of T cell repertoires in cytomegalovirus infection. Study-level background: Peptides in the study included HLA-C-restricted and HLA-B-restricted CMV epitopes. CMV infection and matching HLA type were both indicated by public TCR beta signatures. Findings and limits, study-wide: Summed frequency of shared TCR beta families picked out CMV carriers who also had the relevant HLA. The study found HLA-C-restricted CMV-specific TCR beta clonotypes dominating the ex vivo response.

TCRdb used MiXCR to reprocess the reads, holding one entry per CDR3 protein. This table has under 90,000 distinct CDR3 sequences, about 44% appearing once. Only a few counts were recorded for this clonotype. Its antigen remains unknown. V gave up 4 bases and J gave up 8 bases; unmatched junction bases: 11. Germline V lookup: CDR1 DFQATT, CDR2 SNEGSKA (reference sequence). The CDR3 runs to 14 residues. The source was CD8+ T cells from cultured PBMCs, collected from culture after CMV antigen stimulation. V usage is TRBV20-1 and J usage is TRBJ1-2; TRBD1 aligns across 9 bases. The source of this sequence is a human donor in good health (CMV status not recorded). Some clones in this sample may be carry-over from other donors' samples. CDR3 DNA sequence: TGCAGTGCTACCTACACACAGGGGGCAAGGGGCTACACCTTC. As protein: CSATYTQGARGYTF.